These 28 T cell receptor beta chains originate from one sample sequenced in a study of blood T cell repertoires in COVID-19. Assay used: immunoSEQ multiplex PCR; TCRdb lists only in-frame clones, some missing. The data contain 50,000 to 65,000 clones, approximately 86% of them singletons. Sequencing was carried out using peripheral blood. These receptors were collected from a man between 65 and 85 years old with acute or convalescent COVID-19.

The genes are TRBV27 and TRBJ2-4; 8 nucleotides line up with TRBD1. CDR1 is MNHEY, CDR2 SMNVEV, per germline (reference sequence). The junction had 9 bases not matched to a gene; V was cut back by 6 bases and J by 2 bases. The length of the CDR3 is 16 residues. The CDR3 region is CASSSRGQGSKNIQYF. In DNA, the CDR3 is TGTGCCAGCAGCTCAAGAGGACAGGGATCCAAAAACATTCAGTACTTC.

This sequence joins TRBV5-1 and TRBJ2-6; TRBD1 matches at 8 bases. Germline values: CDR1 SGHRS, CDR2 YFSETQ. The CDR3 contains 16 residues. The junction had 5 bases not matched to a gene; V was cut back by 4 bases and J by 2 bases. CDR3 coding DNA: TGCGCCAGCAGCAGGACGACAGGGGCTGGGGCCAACGTCCTGACTTTC. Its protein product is CASSRTTGAGANVLTF.

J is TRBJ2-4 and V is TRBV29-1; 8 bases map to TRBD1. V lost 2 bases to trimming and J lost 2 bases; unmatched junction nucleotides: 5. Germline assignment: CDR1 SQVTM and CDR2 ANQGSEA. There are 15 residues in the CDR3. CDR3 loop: CSVEIDRGSKNIQYF. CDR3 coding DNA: TGCAGCGTTGAAATTGACAGGGGTTCCAAAAACATTCAGTACTTC. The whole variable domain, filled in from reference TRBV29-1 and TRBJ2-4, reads SAVISQKPSRDICQRGTSLTIQCQVDSQVTMMFWYRQQPGQSLTLIATANQGSEATYESGFVIDKFPISRPNLTFSTLTVSNMSPEDSSIYLCSVEIDRGSKNIQYFGAGTRLSVL.

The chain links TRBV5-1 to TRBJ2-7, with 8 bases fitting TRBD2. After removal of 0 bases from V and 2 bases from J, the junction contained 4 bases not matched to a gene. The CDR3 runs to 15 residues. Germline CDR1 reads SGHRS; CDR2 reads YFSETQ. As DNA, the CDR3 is TGCGCCAGCAGCTTGGGCAGCGGGGGTGCCTACGAGCAGTACTTC. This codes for CASSLGSGGAYEQYF.

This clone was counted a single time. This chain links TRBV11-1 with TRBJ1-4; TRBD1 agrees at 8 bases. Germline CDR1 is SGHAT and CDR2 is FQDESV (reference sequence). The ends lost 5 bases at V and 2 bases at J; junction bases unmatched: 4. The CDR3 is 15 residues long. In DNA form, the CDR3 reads TGTGCCAGCAGCACACGACAGGGGACTAATGAAAAACTGTTTTTT. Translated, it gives CASSTRQGTNEKLFF.

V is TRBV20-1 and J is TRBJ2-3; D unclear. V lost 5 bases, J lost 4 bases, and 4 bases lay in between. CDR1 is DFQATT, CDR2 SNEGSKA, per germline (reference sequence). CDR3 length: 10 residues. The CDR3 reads CSAGPDTQYF. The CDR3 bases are TGCAGTGCTGGCCCAGATACGCAGTATTTT.

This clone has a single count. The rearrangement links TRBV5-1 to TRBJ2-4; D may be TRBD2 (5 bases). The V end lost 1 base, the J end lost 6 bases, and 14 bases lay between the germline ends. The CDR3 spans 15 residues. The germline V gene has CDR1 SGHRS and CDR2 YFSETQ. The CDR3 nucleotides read TGCGCCAGCAGCTTGTTTCGCGGGTCTGGAAACATTCAGTACTTC. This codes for CASSLFRGSGNIQYF.

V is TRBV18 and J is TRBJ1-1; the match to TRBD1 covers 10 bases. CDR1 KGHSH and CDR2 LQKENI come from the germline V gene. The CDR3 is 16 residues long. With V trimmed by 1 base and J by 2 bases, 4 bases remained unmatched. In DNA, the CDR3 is TGTGCCAGCTCACCACGGGACAGGGGAGGAAACACTGAAGCTTTCTTT. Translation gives CASSPRDRGGNTEAFF.

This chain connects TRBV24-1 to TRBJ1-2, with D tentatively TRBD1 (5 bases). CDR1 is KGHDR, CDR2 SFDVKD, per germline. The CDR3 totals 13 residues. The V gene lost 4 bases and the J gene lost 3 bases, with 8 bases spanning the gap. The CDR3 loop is CATSEGLDYGYTF. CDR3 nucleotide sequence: TGTGCCACCAGTGAGGGACTCGACTATGGCTACACCTTC.

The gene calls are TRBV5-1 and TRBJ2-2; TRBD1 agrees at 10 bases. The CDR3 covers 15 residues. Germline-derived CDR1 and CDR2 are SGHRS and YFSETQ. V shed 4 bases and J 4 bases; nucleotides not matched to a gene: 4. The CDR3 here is CASSRDRGTTGELFF. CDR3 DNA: TGCGCCAGCAGCCGGGACAGGGGTACCACCGGGGAGCTGTTTTTT.

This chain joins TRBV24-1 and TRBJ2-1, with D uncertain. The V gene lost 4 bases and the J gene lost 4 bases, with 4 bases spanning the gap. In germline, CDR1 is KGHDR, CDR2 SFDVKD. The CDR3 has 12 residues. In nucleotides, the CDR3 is TGTGCCACCAGTGACCGTTACAATGAGCAGTTCTTC. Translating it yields CATSDRYNEQFF.

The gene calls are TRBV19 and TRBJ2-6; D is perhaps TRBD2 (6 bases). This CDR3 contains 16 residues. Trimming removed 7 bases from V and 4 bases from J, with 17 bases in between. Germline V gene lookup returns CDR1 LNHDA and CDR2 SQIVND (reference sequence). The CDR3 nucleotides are TGTGCCAGTAAGGACGGGGGTCTAGGGGGGGCCAACGTCCTGACTTTC. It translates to CASKDGGLGGANVLTF.

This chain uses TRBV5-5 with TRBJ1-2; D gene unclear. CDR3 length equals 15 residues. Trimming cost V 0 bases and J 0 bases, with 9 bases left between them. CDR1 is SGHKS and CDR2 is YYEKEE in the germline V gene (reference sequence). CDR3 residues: CASSLVSSANYGYTF. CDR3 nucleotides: TGTGCCAGCAGCTTGGTGTCCTCAGCTAACTATGGCTACACCTTC.

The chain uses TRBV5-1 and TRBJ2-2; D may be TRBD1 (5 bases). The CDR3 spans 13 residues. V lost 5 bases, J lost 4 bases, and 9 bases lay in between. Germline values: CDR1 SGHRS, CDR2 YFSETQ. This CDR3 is CASRQDGTGELFF. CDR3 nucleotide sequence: TGCGCCAGCAGACAGGACGGCACCGGGGAGCTGTTTTTT. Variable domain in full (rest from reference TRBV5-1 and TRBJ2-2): KAGVTQTPRYLIKTRGQQVTLSCSPISGHRSVSWYQQTPGQGLQFLFEYFSETQRNKGNFPGRFSGRQFSNSRSEMNVSTLELGDSALYLCASRQDGTGELFFGEGSRLTVL.

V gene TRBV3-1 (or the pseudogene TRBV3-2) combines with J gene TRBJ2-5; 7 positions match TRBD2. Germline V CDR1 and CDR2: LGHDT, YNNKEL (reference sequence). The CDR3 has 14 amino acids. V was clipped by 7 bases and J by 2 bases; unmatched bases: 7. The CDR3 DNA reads TGTGCCAGCAATAGGGCGGGAGTGCAAGAGACCCAGTACTTC. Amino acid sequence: CASNRAGVQETQYF.

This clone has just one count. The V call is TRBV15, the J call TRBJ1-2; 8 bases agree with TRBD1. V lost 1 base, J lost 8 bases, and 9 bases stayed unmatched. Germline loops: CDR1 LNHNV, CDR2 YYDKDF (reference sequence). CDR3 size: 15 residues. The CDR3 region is CATSRGPGGAGGYTF. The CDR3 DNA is TGTGCCACCAGCAGAGGACCAGGGGGCGCGGGGGGCTACACCTTC. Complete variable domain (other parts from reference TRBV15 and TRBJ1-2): DAMVIQNPRYQVTQFGKPVTLSCSQTLNHNVMYWYQQKSSQAPKLLFHYYDKDFNNEADTPDNFQSRRPNTSFCFLDIRSPGLGDTAMYLCATSRGPGGAGGYTFGSGTRLTVV.

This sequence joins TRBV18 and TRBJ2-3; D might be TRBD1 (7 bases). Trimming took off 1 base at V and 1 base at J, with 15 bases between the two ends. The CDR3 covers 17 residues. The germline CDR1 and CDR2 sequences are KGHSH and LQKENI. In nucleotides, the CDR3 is TGTGCCAGCTCACCACAAAGGGGGGACAGAGGCACAGATACGCAGTATTTT. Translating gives CASSPQRGDRGTDTQYF.

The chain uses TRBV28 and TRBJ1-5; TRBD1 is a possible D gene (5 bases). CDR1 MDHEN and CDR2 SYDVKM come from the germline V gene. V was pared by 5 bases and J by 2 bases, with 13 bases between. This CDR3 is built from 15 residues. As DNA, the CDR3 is TGTGCCAGCAGTCCTGGAGGGACCGGCAATCAGCCCCAGCATTTT. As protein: CASSPGGTGNQPQHF.

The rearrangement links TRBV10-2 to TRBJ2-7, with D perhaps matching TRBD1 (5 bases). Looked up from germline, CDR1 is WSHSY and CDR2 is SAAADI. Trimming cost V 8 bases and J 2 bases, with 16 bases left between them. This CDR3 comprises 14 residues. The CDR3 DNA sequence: TGCGCCAGCCAGGGCTCAGAAGGACCCTACGAGCAGTACTTC. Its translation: CASQGSEGPYEQYF.

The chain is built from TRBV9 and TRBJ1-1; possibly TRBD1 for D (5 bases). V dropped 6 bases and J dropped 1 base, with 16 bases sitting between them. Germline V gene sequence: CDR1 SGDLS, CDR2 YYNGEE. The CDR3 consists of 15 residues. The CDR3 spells CASNKGLTRNTEAFF. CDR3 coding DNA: TGTGCCAGCAACAAGGGACTAACCAGGAACACTGAAGCTTTCTTT.

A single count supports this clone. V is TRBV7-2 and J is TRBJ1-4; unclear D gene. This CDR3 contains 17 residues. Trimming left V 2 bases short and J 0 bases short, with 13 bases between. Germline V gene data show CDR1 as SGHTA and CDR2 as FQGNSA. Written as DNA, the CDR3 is TGTGCCAGCAGCTTATATCCGGGGTTTGCAACTAATGAAAAACTGTTTTTT. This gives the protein CASSLYPGFATNEKLFF.

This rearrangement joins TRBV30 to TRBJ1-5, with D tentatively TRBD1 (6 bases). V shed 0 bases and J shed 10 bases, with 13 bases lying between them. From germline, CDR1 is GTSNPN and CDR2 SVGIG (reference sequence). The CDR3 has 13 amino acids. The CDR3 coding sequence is TGTGCCTGGAGTGTACTGGCAGGGGATCCCCAGCATTTT. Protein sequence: CAWSVLAGDPQHF.

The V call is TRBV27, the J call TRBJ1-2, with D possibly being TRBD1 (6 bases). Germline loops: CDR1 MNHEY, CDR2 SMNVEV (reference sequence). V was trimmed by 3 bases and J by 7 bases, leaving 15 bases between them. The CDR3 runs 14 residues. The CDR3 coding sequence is TGTGCCAGCAGTTTTCTTCCAGGGGAAGGTGGCTACACCTTC. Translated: CASSFLPGEGGYTF.

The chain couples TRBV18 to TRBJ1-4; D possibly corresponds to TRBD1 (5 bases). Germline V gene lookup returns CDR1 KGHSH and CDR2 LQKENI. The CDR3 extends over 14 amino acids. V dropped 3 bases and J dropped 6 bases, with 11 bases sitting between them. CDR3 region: CASSPWIGDEKLFF. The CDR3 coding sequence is TGTGCCAGCTCACCCTGGATAGGGGATGAAAAACTGTTTTTT.

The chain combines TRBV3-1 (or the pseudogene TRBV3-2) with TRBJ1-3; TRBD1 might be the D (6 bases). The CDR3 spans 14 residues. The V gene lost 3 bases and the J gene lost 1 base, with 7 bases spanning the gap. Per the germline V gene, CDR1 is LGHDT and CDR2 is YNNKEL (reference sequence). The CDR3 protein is CASSHRGSGNTIYF. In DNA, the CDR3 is TGTGCCAGCAGCCACAGGGGATCTGGAAACACCATATATTTT.

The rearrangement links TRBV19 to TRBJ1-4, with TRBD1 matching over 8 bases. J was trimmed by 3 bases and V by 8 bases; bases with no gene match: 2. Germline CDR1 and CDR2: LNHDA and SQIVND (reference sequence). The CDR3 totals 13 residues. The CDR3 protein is CASSDRANEKLFF. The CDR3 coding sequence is TGTGCCAGTTCGGACAGGGCTAATGAAAAACTGTTTTTT. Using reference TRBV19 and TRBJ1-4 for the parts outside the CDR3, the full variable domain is DGGITQSPKYLFRKEGQNVTLSCEQNLNHDAMYWYRQDPGQGLRLIYYSQIVNDFQKGDIAEGYSVSREKKESFPLTVTSAQKNPTAFYLCASSDRANEKLFFGSGTQLSVL.

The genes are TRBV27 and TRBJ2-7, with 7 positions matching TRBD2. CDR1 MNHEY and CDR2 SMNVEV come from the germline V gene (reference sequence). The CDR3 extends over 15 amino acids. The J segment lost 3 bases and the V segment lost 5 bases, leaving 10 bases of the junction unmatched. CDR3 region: CASSAFRGVVYEQYF. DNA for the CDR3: TGTGCCAGCAGTGCCTTCCGGGGGGTCGTCTACGAGCAGTACTTC.

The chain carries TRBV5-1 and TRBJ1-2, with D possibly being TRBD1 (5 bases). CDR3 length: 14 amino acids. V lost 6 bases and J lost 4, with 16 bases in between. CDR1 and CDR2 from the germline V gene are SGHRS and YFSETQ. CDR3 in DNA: TGCGCCAGCACTGTTGGCCAGGGAGGCTATGGCTACACCTTC. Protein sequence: CASTVGQGGYGYTF.